These T cell receptor beta chains were read from a single sample in a study of blood T cell repertoires in COVID-19. Here immunoSEQ multiplex PCR was the method, and the copy in TCRdb shows in-frame clones only, minus some. This sample has under 500,000 clones, with around 89% found just once. Sequencing was performed on peripheral blood. These receptors were taken from a woman aged 30 to 39 with acute or convalescent COVID-19. Each CDR3 is given with its conserved first and last residue. Each record gives: clone size, D gene, V gene, CDR3 length, J gene, CDR3 protein, CDR3 DNA. A D gene is named only where the DNA matches it firmly. Clone size, where shown, is once, few, many, or a class for clones that have expanded.

abundance: .
d_gene: TRBD1
v_gene: TRBV6-5
len: 14
j_gene: TRBJ1-2
CDR3aa: CARADRTILFGYTF
CDR3nt: TGTGCCAGGGCGGACAGGACTATACTATTCGGCTACACCTTC

abundance: .
d_gene: TRBD1
v_gene: TRBV19
len: 19
j_gene: TRBJ2-2
CDR3aa: CASRGRGTEKKRGPGELFF
CDR3nt: TGTGCCAGTAGGGGGAGAGGGACAGAGAAAAAGAGGGGACCCGGGGAGCTGTTTTTT

abundance: once
d_gene: .
v_gene: TRBV4-1
len: 14
j_gene: TRBJ1-3
CDR3aa: CASSPPGSGNTIYF
CDR3nt: TGCGCCAGCAGCCCCCCCGGTTCTGGAAACACCATATATTTT

abundance: .
d_gene: .
v_gene: TRBV18
len: 13
j_gene: TRBJ1-2
CDR3aa: CASSPGQGQGYTF
CDR3nt: TGTGCCAGCTCTCCCGGACAAGGCCAAGGCTACACCTTC

abundance: once
d_gene: .
v_gene: TRBV5-4
len: 15
j_gene: TRBJ1-6
CDR3aa: CASSLRGAEFSPLHF
CDR3nt: TGTGCCAGCAGCTTACGGGGGGCAGAGTTTTCACCCCTCCACTTT

abundance: .
d_gene: .
v_gene: TRBV13
len: 15
j_gene: TRBJ1-6
CDR3aa: CASSLCRGFLSPLHF
CDR3nt: TGTGCCAGCAGCTTGTGCAGGGGTTTCCTTTCACCCCTCCACTTT

abundance: once
d_gene: .
v_gene: TRBV18
len: 16
j_gene: TRBJ1-1
CDR3aa: CASSPGDAGENTEAFF
CDR3nt: TGTGCCAGCTCACCGGGGGATGCAGGGGAGAACACTGAAGCTTTCTTT

abundance: .
d_gene: .
v_gene: TRBV5-1
len: 16
j_gene: TRBJ2-2
CDR3aa: CASSAPSVTNTGELFF
CDR3nt: TGCGCCAGCAGCGCTCCTAGCGTTACGAACACCGGGGAGCTGTTTTTT

abundance: few
d_gene: .
v_gene: TRBV4-1
len: 15
j_gene: TRBJ1-3
CDR3aa: CASSQDTGPGNTIYF
CDR3nt: TGCGCCAGCAGCCAAGATACAGGTCCAGGAAACACCATATATTTT

abundance: .
d_gene: TRBD1
v_gene: TRBV27
len: 14
j_gene: TRBJ2-7
CDR3aa: CASSARQGGYEQYF
CDR3nt: TGTGCCAGCAGTGCACGACAGGGTGGCTACGAGCAGTACTTC

abundance: .
d_gene: .
v_gene: TRBV15
len: 15
j_gene: TRBJ1-1
CDR3aa: CATSRGEGKDTEAFF
CDR3nt: TGTGCCACCAGCAGGGGGGAGGGGAAGGACACTGAAGCTTTCTTT

abundance: .
d_gene: TRBD2
v_gene: TRBV12-5
len: 15
j_gene: TRBJ2-1
CDR3aa: CASGRALAGVYEQFF
CDR3nt: TGTGCTAGTGGTCGAGCCCTAGCGGGGGTCTATGAGCAGTTCTTC

abundance: .
d_gene: .
v_gene: TRBV19
len: 12
j_gene: TRBJ2-7
CDR3aa: CASSQAGYEQYF
CDR3nt: TGTGCCAGTAGCCAGGCTGGCTACGAGCAGTACTTC

abundance: .
d_gene: TRBD1
v_gene: TRBV5-1
len: 15
j_gene: TRBJ1-6
CDR3aa: CASSPDRVVNSPLHF
CDR3nt: TGCGCCAGCAGCCCGGACAGGGTCGTTAATTCACCCCTCCACTTT

abundance: .
d_gene: .
v_gene: TRBV6-1
len: 14
j_gene: TRBJ2-7
CDR3aa: CASSDTTKTYEQYF
CDR3nt: TGTGCCAGCAGTGACACGACAAAGACCTACGAGCAGTACTTC

abundance: .
d_gene: .
v_gene: TRBV5-4
len: 14
j_gene: TRBJ2-3
CDR3aa: CASSFTGNTDTQYF
CDR3nt: TGTGCCAGCAGCTTCACAGGGAACACAGATACGCAGTATTTT

abundance: .
d_gene: .
v_gene: TRBV9
len: 15
j_gene: TRBJ1-3
CDR3aa: CASSVEAGAGNTIYF
CDR3nt: TGTGCCAGCAGCGTAGAAGCAGGGGCTGGAAACACCATATATTTT

abundance: once
d_gene: .
v_gene: TRBV6-5
len: 15
j_gene: TRBJ2-2
CDR3aa: CASSQRQGGAGELFF
CDR3nt: TGTGCCAGCAGTCAACGACAGGGAGGTGCCGGGGAGCTGTTTTTT

abundance: .
d_gene: TRBD1
v_gene: TRBV11-3
len: 17
j_gene: TRBJ2-1
CDR3aa: CASSLISDRGLFYEQFF
CDR3nt: TGTGCCAGCAGCTTAATCTCAGACAGGGGGCTTTTCTATGAGCAGTTCTTC

abundance: few
d_gene: TRBD2
v_gene: TRBV4-1
len: 16
j_gene: TRBJ2-5
CDR3aa: CASSQGSGGRRETQYF
CDR3nt: TGCGCCAGCAGCCAAGGGAGCGGGGGGCGTCGGGAGACCCAGTACTTC

abundance: .
d_gene: TRBD2
v_gene: TRBV4-1
len: 15
j_gene: TRBJ2-5
CDR3aa: CASSQGRGAGETQYF
CDR3nt: TGCGCCAGCAGCCAAGGGCGGGGGGCCGGGGAGACCCAGTACTTC

abundance: .
d_gene: .
v_gene: TRBV4-1
len: 14
j_gene: TRBJ1-2
CDR3aa: CASSQAQVGYGYTF
CDR3nt: TGCGCCAGCAGCCAGGCACAGGTCGGATATGGCTACACCTTC

abundance: .
d_gene: .
v_gene: TRBV2
len: 17
j_gene: TRBJ2-7
CDR3aa: CASSTSTGRGRAYEQYF
CDR3nt: TGTGCCAGCAGCACTTCCACAGGGCGAGGTAGGGCCTACGAGCAGTACTTC

abundance: few
d_gene: TRBD1
v_gene: TRBV30
len: 14
j_gene: TRBJ1-5
CDR3aa: CAWSHTGGLQPQHF
CDR3nt: TGTGCCTGGAGTCATACAGGGGGCCTTCAGCCCCAGCATTTT

abundance: once
d_gene: .
v_gene: TRBV28
len: 13
j_gene: TRBJ2-5
CDR3aa: CASSLSSWETQYF
CDR3nt: TGTGCCAGCAGTCTTAGTTCCTGGGAGACCCAGTACTTC

abundance: .
d_gene: TRBD1
v_gene: TRBV15
len: 17
j_gene: TRBJ1-1
CDR3aa: CATSRDPPDRGSPEAFF
CDR3nt: TGTGCCACCAGCAGAGATCCCCCGGACAGGGGATCCCCTGAAGCTTTCTTT

abundance: .
d_gene: .
v_gene: TRBV3-1/TRBV3-2
len: 16
j_gene: TRBJ2-2
CDR3aa: CASSQDQEVNTGELFF
CDR3nt: TGTGCCAGCAGCCAAGACCAGGAAGTGAACACCGGGGAGCTGTTTTTT

abundance: .
d_gene: .
v_gene: TRBV9
len: 16
j_gene: TRBJ2-1
CDR3aa: CASSAFRGDIRNEQFF
CDR3nt: TGTGCCAGCAGCGCATTTCGGGGGGACATTCGCAATGAGCAGTTCTTC

abundance: .
d_gene: .
v_gene: TRBV6-5
len: 13
j_gene: TRBJ1-4
CDR3aa: CASSLTGNEKLFF
CDR3nt: TGTGCCAGCAGTTTGACAGGAAATGAAAAACTGTTTTTT

abundance: .
d_gene: .
v_gene: TRBV7-9
len: 15
j_gene: TRBJ2-3
CDR3aa: CASSLGTGVTDTQYF
CDR3nt: TGTGCCAGCAGCTTAGGTACGGGGGTCACAGATACGCAGTATTTT

abundance: .
d_gene: .
v_gene: TRBV19
len: 17
j_gene: TRBJ1-6
CDR3aa: CASSRLSGMVSDSPLHF
CDR3nt: TGTGCCAGTAGTAGGTTATCAGGGATGGTTTCAGATTCACCCCTCCACTTT

abundance: few
d_gene: .
v_gene: TRBV7-9
len: 13
j_gene: TRBJ1-2
CDR3aa: CASSRTAYYGYTF
CDR3nt: TGTGCCAGCAGCCGGACAGCGTACTATGGCTACACCTTC

abundance: .
d_gene: TRBD1
v_gene: TRBV2
len: 14
j_gene: TRBJ1-1
CDR3aa: CASSEGQGYTEAFF
CDR3nt: TGTGCCAGCAGTGAGGGACAGGGGTACACTGAAGCTTTCTTT

abundance: .
d_gene: TRBD1
v_gene: TRBV5-4
len: 15
j_gene: TRBJ1-2
CDR3aa: CASSGRQGVYYGYTF
CDR3nt: TGTGCCAGCAGCGGTCGACAGGGGGTCTACTATGGCTACACCTTC

abundance: .
d_gene: .
v_gene: TRBV11-2
len: 15
j_gene: TRBJ2-3
CDR3aa: CASSLTGGQGDTQYF
CDR3nt: TGTGCCAGCAGCTTAACGGGGGGCCAAGGGGATACGCAGTATTTT

abundance: .
d_gene: TRBD1
v_gene: TRBV11-2
len: 17
j_gene: TRBJ1-6
CDR3aa: CASSLDRQGFDNSPLHF
CDR3nt: TGTGCCAGCAGCTTAGACAGACAGGGTTTCGATAATTCACCCCTCCACTTT

abundance: .
d_gene: .
v_gene: TRBV7-3
len: 12
j_gene: TRBJ2-1
CDR3aa: CASSLPDNEQFF
CDR3nt: TGTGCCAGCAGCTTACCAGACAATGAGCAGTTCTTC

abundance: .
d_gene: TRBD1
v_gene: TRBV2
len: 13
j_gene: TRBJ1-5
CDR3aa: CASWTGSNQPQHF
CDR3nt: TGTGCCAGCTGGACAGGAAGCAATCAGCCCCAGCATTTT

abundance: once
d_gene: TRBD1
v_gene: TRBV5-1
len: 14
j_gene: TRBJ2-1
CDR3aa: CASSQGQGADEQFF
CDR3nt: TGCGCCAGCAGCCAAGGACAGGGGGCAGATGAGCAGTTCTTC

abundance: .
d_gene: TRBD1
v_gene: TRBV10-3
len: 15
j_gene: TRBJ1-6
CDR3aa: CAIRNGTGVDSPLHF
CDR3nt: TGTGCCATCAGGAACGGGACAGGGGTAGATTCACCCCTCCACTTT

abundance: .
d_gene: TRBD1
v_gene: TRBV6-5
len: 15
j_gene: TRBJ1-5
CDR3aa: CASRDTTGVNQPQHF
CDR3nt: TGTGCCAGCAGAGATACCACAGGGGTTAATCAGCCCCAGCATTTT

abundance: .
d_gene: .
v_gene: TRBV19
len: 15
j_gene: TRBJ2-3
CDR3aa: CASSITGMGTDTQYF
CDR3nt: TGTGCCAGTAGTATTACCGGGATGGGGACAGATACGCAGTATTTT

abundance: .
d_gene: .
v_gene: TRBV11-2
len: 16
j_gene: TRBJ2-7
CDR3aa: CASSLQRGTLSNEQYF
CDR3nt: TGTGCCAGCAGCTTACAGAGGGGGACATTGAGTAACGAGCAGTACTTC

abundance: .
d_gene: .
v_gene: TRBV9
len: 16
j_gene: TRBJ1-6
CDR3aa: CASSPSPGAYNSPLHF
CDR3nt: TGTGCCAGCAGCCCAAGCCCGGGTGCCTATAATTCACCCCTCCACTTT

abundance: .
d_gene: .
v_gene: TRBV4-1
len: 12
j_gene: TRBJ2-5
CDR3aa: CASSLEVGTQYF
CDR3nt: TGCGCCAGCAGCCTTGAGGTGGGGACCCAGTACTTC

abundance: .
d_gene: .
v_gene: TRBV20-1
len: 13
j_gene: TRBJ1-1
CDR3aa: CSASGELNTEAFF
CDR3nt: TGCAGTGCTAGTGGAGAGCTGAACACTGAAGCTTTCTTT